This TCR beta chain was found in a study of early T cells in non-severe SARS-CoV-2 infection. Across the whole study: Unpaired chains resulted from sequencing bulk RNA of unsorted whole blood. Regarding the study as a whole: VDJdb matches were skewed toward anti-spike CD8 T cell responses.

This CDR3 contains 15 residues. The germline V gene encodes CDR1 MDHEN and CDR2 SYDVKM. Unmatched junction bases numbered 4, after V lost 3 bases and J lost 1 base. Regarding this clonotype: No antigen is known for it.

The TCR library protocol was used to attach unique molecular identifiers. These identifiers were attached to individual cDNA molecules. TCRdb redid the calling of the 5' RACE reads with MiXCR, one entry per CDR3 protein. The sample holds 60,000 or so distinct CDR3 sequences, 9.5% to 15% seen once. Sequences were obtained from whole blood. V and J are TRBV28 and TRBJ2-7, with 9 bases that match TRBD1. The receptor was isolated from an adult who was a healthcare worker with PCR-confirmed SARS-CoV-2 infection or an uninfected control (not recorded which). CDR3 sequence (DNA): TGTGCCAGCAGTTTTTCGGGGACAGGGTCCTACGAGCAGTACTTC. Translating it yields CASSFSGTGSYEQYF.